This T cell receptor (beta chain) was observed in a study of CD8 T cells in ankylosing spondylitis. Study-wide findings and caveats: Within peripheral blood, clones linked to disease were CD8+ and relatively rare. In ankylosing spondylitis patients, matched synovial fluid reportedly showed significant enrichment of disease-linked clones. Before this, some motif variants had been reported in reactive arthritis synovial fluid and blood. Ankylosing spondylitis blood seemed to carry a telltale TCR beta motif made of roughly 8 highly homologous variants.

Construction of TCR beta libraries was performed using quantitative 5'-RACE with molecular barcodes. MiXCR was run by TCRdb on the 5' RACE reads, yielding one entry per CDR3 protein. The data show some 840,000 distinct CDR3 sequences, 12% seen once. Notes on this clonotype: What it binds is not known. One junction end disagrees with the germline gene, perhaps due to a read error.

The CDR3 runs to 15 residues. In germline, CDR1 is SGHDT, CDR2 YYEEEE. The specimen was blood, either unsorted or a sorted T cell fraction (not recorded which). The chain is built from TRBV5-6 and TRBJ2-6; possible D gene TRBD1, 5 bases. The origin of this receptor is a male donor with ankylosing spondylitis. Written as DNA, the CDR3 is TGTGCCAGCAGCTTCGACTGGTCTGGGGCCAACGTCCTAACTTTC. Its protein is CASSFDWSGANVLTF.